This T cell receptor beta chain was identified in a study of cytotoxic CD8 clonotypes in ibrutinib-treated CLL. Study as a whole: Response samples were taken after a median about twelve months of treatment, range 6 to 36. The samples contained 260,000 or so productive templates on average. They also contained an average of about 100,000 productive rearrangements. Findings and caveats of the study: Baseline clonality was higher than in age-matched healthy donors and moved in step with circulating CD8+ T-cell counts.

This CDR3 is built from 13 residues. In germline, CDR1 is SQVTM, CDR2 ANQGSEA. V lost 4 bases, J lost 1 base, and 10 bases lay in between. Libraries were prepared by immunoSEQ multiplex PCR; TCRdb keeps only in-frame clonotypes and omits some of them. The sample contains approximately 170,000 clones, 88% of which appear only once. As input for TCR beta libraries, around 2 micrograms of genomic DNA came from cryopreserved PBMCs. In regard to this clone: Its antigen is not known.

Source: PBMCs, taken at disease progression, from a patient treated with ibrutinib. The receptor was derived from a human donor with chronic lymphocytic leukemia. This rearrangement joins TRBV29-1 to TRBJ1-1; D perhaps matches TRBD1 (5 bases). The CDR3 bases are TGCAGCGTTGCAGGGACGGCGAACACTGAAGCTTTCTTT. Translation gives CSVAGTANTEAFF.